The T cell receptor beta chain described here comes from a study of T cell repertoires in cytomegalovirus infection. Study-wide background: Public signatures in TCR beta pointed to CMV infection and matching HLA type.

On this clonotype: What it recognizes is unknown.

Trimming took 4 bases from V and 8 from J, leaving 21 bases between them. Looked up from germline, CDR1 is SGHRS and CDR2 is YFSETQ. The CDR3 covers 16 residues. TCRdb recomputed calls from the reads with MiXCR, one row per CDR3 protein. Here the sample spans about 680,000 distinct CDR3 sequences, 20% to 25% being singletons. General study results and limits: The response measured ex vivo was dominated by TCR beta clonotypes (HLA-C-restricted and CMV-specific). Frequencies of public TCR beta families were cumulated, and this identified carriers of CMV plus the relevant HLA.

The clonotype was recovered from a human donor in good health (CMV status not recorded). Some clones in this sample may be carry-over from other donors' samples. The chain has TRBV5-1 and TRBJ2-2; D might be TRBD1 or TRBD2, each matching 5 bases. Sequenced material: CD8+ T cells from PBMCs. This chain's CDR3 is CASSPSPGPLIGELFF. DNA for the CDR3: TGCGCCAGCAGCCCAAGCCCGGGGCCCTTGATTGGGGAGCTGTTTTTT.